The clone carrying this T cell receptor (beta chain) appeared many times. Its antigen is unknown. The entry originates in a study of human T cells and chemical hapten exposure. Broader study findings: TCRs exceeding 1 in 1000 frequency stayed unchanged with DPC sensitization.

TCRdb redid the calling of the RACE reads with MiXCR, one entry per CDR3 protein. The sample contains about 98,000 distinct CDR3 sequences, 10% to 12% of which appear only once. Documented time point: pre-sensitization, week 0. Treatment specified: therapeutic diphenylcyclopropenone sensitization with weekly scalp DPC. The CDR3 spans 13 residues. V was cut by 5 bases and J by 5 bases, with 12 bases left in between. Germline V gene sequence: CDR1 SEHNR, CDR2 FQNEAQ (reference sequence). V gene TRBV7-9 combines with J gene TRBJ2-5; D gene unclear. This TCR came from a woman aged 55-69 years with alopecia areata. Some clones in this sample may be carry-over from other donors' samples. The source was whole blood, collected in connection with sensitization to the hapten diphenylcyclopropenone (DPC). The CDR3 is CASSPPPFETQYF. The CDR3 DNA is TGTGCCAGCAGCCCCCCCCCCTTCGAGACCCAGTACTTC.